These T cell receptor beta chains were read from a single sample in a study of neurological immune-mediated disorders. TCRdb reprocessed the 5' RACE reads with MiXCR, giving one entry per CDR3 protein. The table has some 29,000 distinct CDR3 sequences, roughly an eighth seen once; the top ten hold about 5.6%. The material sequenced was PBMCs. Source of these receptors: a woman in her sixties or seventies in good health. CDR3s include the opening cysteine and the closing phenylalanine or tryptophan. D genes are given only for firm matches. Only some rows state a clone size, as once, few, many or a class for expanded clones.

clone size | J gene | V gene | D gene | CDR3 protein | CDR3 DNA
many | TRBJ1-2 | TRBV24-1 | . | CATSDSSTGKDGYTF | TGTGCCACCAGTGATTCGTCGACGGGCAAAGATGGCTACACCTTC
many | TRBJ1-2 | TRBV6-2/TRBV6-3 | . | CASSYQEGYTF | TGTGCCAGCAGTTACCAAGAAGGCTACACCTTC
many | TRBJ2-1 | TRBV5-1 | TRBD2 | CASSPSGGEYNEQFF | TGCGCCAGCAGCCCCAGCGGGGGGGAGTACAATGAGCAGTTCTTC
many | TRBJ2-1 | TRBV5-1 | . | CASSNGLPSLNEQFF | TGCGCCAGCAGTAACGGACTACCCAGCCTCAATGAGCAGTTCTTC
many | TRBJ2-1 | TRBV14 | . | CASSHRIGPTSSYNEQFF | TGTGCCAGCAGCCACAGGATCGGACCCACGAGCTCCTACAATGAGCAGTTCTTC
many | TRBJ2-3 | TRBV5-1 | . | CASSNGFTDTQYF | TGCGCCAGCAGCAACGGGTTCACAGATACGCAGTATTTT
many | TRBJ2-3 | TRBV5-1 | . | CASSLMARGGTDTQYF | TGCGCCAGCAGCTTGATGGCCCGAGGAGGCACAGATACGCAGTATTTT
many | TRBJ1-2 | TRBV7-9 | . | CASSFPQAPYGYTF | TGTGCCAGCAGTTTTCCGCAGGCCCCCTATGGCTACACCTTC
many | TRBJ2-7 | TRBV6-5 | . | CASSSGLPGEQYF | TGTGCCAGCAGTTCGGGACTCCCGGGGGAGCAGTACTTC
many | TRBJ1-5 | TRBV27 | . | CASSLSGNQPQHF | TGTGCCAGCAGTTTAAGCGGAAATCAGCCCCAGCATTTT
medium-sized | TRBJ2-3 | TRBV3-1 | . | CASSLEPGSDTQYF | TGTGCCAGCAGCCTGGAACCGGGATCGGATACGCAGTATTTT
many | TRBJ2-5 | TRBV6-5 | . | CASSPDLDSAETQYF | TGTGCCAGCAGTCCTGACCTGGACAGCGCGGAGACCCAGTACTTC
medium-sized | TRBJ1-1 | TRBV14 | . | CASSQWGNGEAFF | TGTGCCAGCAGCCAATGGGGTAACGGTGAAGCTTTCTTT
many | TRBJ2-7 | TRBV2 | . | CASSVQTIISYEQYF | TGTGCCAGCAGTGTCCAGACAATCATCTCCTACGAGCAGTACTTC
many | TRBJ2-1 | TRBV20-1 | TRBD1 | CSARAPPGQGVNEQFF | TGCAGTGCTAGAGCACCACCGGGACAGGGGGTGAATGAGCAGTTCTTC
many | TRBJ2-3 | TRBV25-1 | . | CASSEYKGYTDTQYF | TGTGCCAGCAGTGAGTATAAGGGATACACAGATACGCAGTATTTT
many | TRBJ2-1 | TRBV5-1 | TRBD1 | CASSFGTGQGYEQFF | TGCGCCAGCAGCTTCGGGACAGGGCAAGGCTATGAGCAGTTCTTC
many | TRBJ2-1 | TRBV7-6 | TRBD2 | CASTQNTGGGTSYNEQFF | TGTGCCAGCACCCAAAATACGGGCGGGGGGACCTCCTACAATGAGCAGTTCTTC
many | TRBJ2-7 | TRBV4-1 | TRBD2 | CASSQAGGPYEQYF | TGCGCCAGCAGCCAAGCGGGGGGGCCCTACGAGCAGTACTTC
many | TRBJ2-2 | TRBV5-4 | TRBD2 | CASRSGLAGGNTGELFF | TGTGCCAGCAGATCCGGACTAGCGGGGGGGAACACCGGGGAGCTGTTTTTT
. | TRBJ2-3 | TRBV7-6 | . | CASSLALSGGFTDTQYF | TGTGCCAGCAGCTTAGCTTTAAGTGGGGGGTTCACAGATACGCAGTATTTT
medium-sized | TRBJ2-2 | TRBV20-1 | . | CSARGWTGVKTGELFF | TGCAGTGCTAGAGGGTGGACCGGGGTTAAGACCGGGGAGCTGTTTTTT
many | TRBJ2-1 | TRBV7-2 | . | CASSLFGQTDEQFF | TGTGCCAGCAGCTTATTCGGACAGACGGATGAGCAGTTCTTC
many | TRBJ2-7 | TRBV9 | . | CASSVGVPGINEQYF | TGTGCCAGCAGCGTAGGAGTCCCGGGGATCAACGAGCAGTACTTC
many | TRBJ1-6 | TRBV7-2 | . | CASSLGRPNSPLHF | TGTGCCAGCAGCTTGGGACGGCCCAATTCACCCCTCCACTTT
many | TRBJ1-1 | TRBV5-1 | . | CASSLQFQGTEAFF | TGCGCCAGCAGCTTGCAATTCCAGGGTACTGAAGCTTTCTTT
many | TRBJ1-2 | TRBV7-6 | . | CASSLDAGALYGYTF | TGTGCCAGCAGCTTAGATGCAGGGGCGTTATATGGCTACACCTTC
many | TRBJ2-2 | TRBV5-1 | . | CASSLDPQASNTGELFF | TGCGCCAGCAGCTTGGATCCTCAAGCCTCGAACACCGGGGAGCTGTTTTTT
many | TRBJ2-1 | TRBV11-2 | . | CASSQELSYNEQFF | TGTGCCAGCAGCCAGGAACTCTCCTACAATGAGCAGTTCTTC
once | TRBJ2-5 | TRBV20-1 | TRBD1 | CSAPMDRVGETQYF | TGCAGTGCCCCGATGGACAGGGTCGGCGAGACCCAGTACTTC
many | TRBJ2-4 | TRBV20-1 | . | CSAFSPQGYGFQYF | TGCAGTGCTTTTAGCCCCCAGGGATATGGGTTTCAGTACTTC
many | TRBJ2-3 | TRBV12-3/TRBV12-4 | TRBD1 | CASSLGQRTDTQYF | TGTGCCAGCAGTTTGGGACAGCGCACAGATACGCAGTATTTT
many | TRBJ2-7 | TRBV27 | . | CASSSIGARGYEQYF | TGTGCCAGCAGTTCAATCGGGGCTCGGGGCTACGAGCAGTACTTC
many | TRBJ1-4 | TRBV6-6 | . | CASSRESNEKLFF | TGTGCCAGCAGTAGGGAGTCTAATGAAAAACTGTTTTTT
many | TRBJ2-3 | TRBV7-8 | TRBD2 | CASSLTGTSGAATSTDTQYF | TGTGCCAGCAGCCTAACCGGGACTAGCGGGGCCGCAACGAGCACAGATACGCAGTATTTT
few | TRBJ2-3 | TRBV15 | . | CATSRGGDAQGTQYF | TGTGCCACCAGCAGAGGGGGGGATGCGCAGGGTACGCAGTATTTT
. | TRBJ1-1 | TRBV12-3/TRBV12-4 | TRBD1 | CACNFPLTGGTTEAFF | TGTGCCTGCAATTTTCCACTGACAGGGGGAACTACTGAAGCTTTCTTT
many | TRBJ2-7 | TRBV15 | TRBD2 | CATSRGTSGGYPYEQYF | TGTGCCACCAGCAGAGGGACTAGCGGGGGCTATCCCTACGAGCAGTACTTC
medium-sized | TRBJ2-1 | TRBV5-5 | TRBD2 | CASSSPSGAGSYNEQFF | TGTGCCAGCAGCTCGCCAAGCGGGGCCGGCTCCTACAATGAGCAGTTCTTC
. | TRBJ1-2 | TRBV12-3/TRBV12-4 | TRBD1 | CASRTGGTYGNTF | TGTGCCAGCAGGACAGGGGGGACCTATGGCAACACCTTC
many | TRBJ1-2 | TRBV4-1 | . | CASSQPDDRRGYTF | TGCGCCAGCAGCCAACCTGACGACCGTAGAGGCTACACCTTC
many | TRBJ2-7 | TRBV20-1 | TRBD2 | CSARARGSAYEQYF | TGCAGTGCTAGAGCACGCGGGAGCGCCTACGAGCAGTACTTC
many | TRBJ2-5 | TRBV20-1 | . | CSARDLAAPQETQYF | TGCAGTGCTAGAGATCTGGCAGCGCCCCAAGAGACCCAGTACTTC
many | TRBJ1-1 | TRBV5-1 | . | CASSLSVLNTEAFF | TGCGCCAGCAGCTTGAGTGTTTTGAACACTGAAGCTTTCTTT
many | TRBJ1-2 | TRBV12-3/TRBV12-4 | . | CASSFGGQMIGYTF | TGTGCCAGCAGTTTTGGGGGGCAAATGATCGGCTACACCTTC
many | TRBJ2-7 | TRBV10-3 | . | CAISSGGESGEQYF | TGTGCCATCAGTTCGGGCGGGGAAAGCGGCGAGCAGTACTTC
many | TRBJ2-1 | TRBV6-5 | TRBD2 | CASSYGLRTSGSSYNEQFF | TGTGCCAGCAGTTACGGCCTAAGGACTAGCGGAAGCTCCTACAATGAGCAGTTCTTC
many | TRBJ1-1 | TRBV7-2 | . | CASSLRQMNTEAFF | TGTGCCAGCAGCTTAAGACAGATGAACACTGAAGCTTTCTTT
many | TRBJ2-3 | TRBV12-3/TRBV12-4 | TRBD2 | CASSWAGTSGTSTDTQYF | TGTGCCAGCAGTTGGGCCGGGACTAGCGGTACTAGCACAGATACGCAGTATTTT
many | TRBJ2-7 | TRBV5-1 | TRBD2 | CASSLEPTSGLYEQYF | TGCGCCAGCAGCTTGGAGCCGACTAGCGGGCTATACGAGCAGTACTTC
many | TRBJ2-2 | TRBV7-2 | . | CASRLNRGGTGELFF | TGTGCCAGCAGACTCAACAGGGGAGGCACCGGGGAGCTGTTTTTT
many | TRBJ1-2 | TRBV6-2/TRBV6-3 | TRBD1 | CASSSAGQGPLNYGYTF | TGTGCCAGCAGCTCCGCCGGACAGGGGCCTCTAAACTATGGCTACACCTTC
many | TRBJ2-7 | TRBV20-1 | . | CSARSRVYEQYF | TGCAGTGCTAGAAGTCGGGTCTACGAGCAGTACTTC
many | TRBJ2-1 | TRBV7-9 | . | CASSRWGNEQFF | TGTGCCAGCAGCCGATGGGGGAATGAGCAGTTCTTC
many | TRBJ1-1 | TRBV3-1 | TRBD1 | CASSHPQGGARNTEAFF | TGTGCCAGCAGCCACCCCCAAGGGGGCGCGAGGAATACTGAAGCTTTCTTT
few | TRBJ2-1 | TRBV2 | TRBD2 | CASRDGLAGPFF | TGTGCCAGCAGGGACGGACTAGCGGGTCCGTTCTTC
many | TRBJ2-5 | TRBV6-2/TRBV6-3 | TRBD2 | CASTQRGVQETQYF | TGTGCCAGCACACAGCGGGGGGTCCAAGAGACCCAGTACTTC